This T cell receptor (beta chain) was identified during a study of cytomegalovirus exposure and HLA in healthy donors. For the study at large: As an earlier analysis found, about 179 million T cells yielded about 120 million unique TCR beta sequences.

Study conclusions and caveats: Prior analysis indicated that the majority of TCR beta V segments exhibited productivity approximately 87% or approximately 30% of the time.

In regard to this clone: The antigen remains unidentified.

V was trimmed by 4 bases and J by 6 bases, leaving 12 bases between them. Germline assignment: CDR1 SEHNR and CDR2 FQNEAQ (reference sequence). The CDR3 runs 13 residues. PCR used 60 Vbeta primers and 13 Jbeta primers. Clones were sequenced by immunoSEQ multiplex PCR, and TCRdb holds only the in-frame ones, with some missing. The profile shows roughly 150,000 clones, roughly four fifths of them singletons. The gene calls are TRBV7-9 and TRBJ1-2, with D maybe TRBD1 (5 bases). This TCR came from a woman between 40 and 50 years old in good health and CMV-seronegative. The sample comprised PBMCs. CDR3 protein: CASSYTEGNGYTF. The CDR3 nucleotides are TGTGCCAGCAGCTACACGGAGGGGAATGGCTACACCTTC. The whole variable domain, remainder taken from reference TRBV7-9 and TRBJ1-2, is DTGVSQNPRHKITKRGQNVTFRCDPISEHNRLYWYRQTLGQGPEFLTYFQNEAQLEKSRLLSDRFSAERPKGSFSTLEIQRTEQGDSAMYLCASSYTEGNGYTFGSGTRLTVV.